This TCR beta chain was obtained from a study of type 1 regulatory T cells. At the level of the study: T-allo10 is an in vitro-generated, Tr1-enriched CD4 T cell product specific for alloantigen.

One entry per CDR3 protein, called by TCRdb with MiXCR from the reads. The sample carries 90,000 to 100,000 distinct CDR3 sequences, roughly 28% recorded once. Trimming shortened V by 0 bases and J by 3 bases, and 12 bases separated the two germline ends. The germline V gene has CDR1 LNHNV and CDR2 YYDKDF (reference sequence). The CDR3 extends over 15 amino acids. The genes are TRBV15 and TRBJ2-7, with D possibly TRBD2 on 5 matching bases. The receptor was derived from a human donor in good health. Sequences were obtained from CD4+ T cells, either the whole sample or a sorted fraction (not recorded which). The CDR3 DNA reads TGTGCCACCAGCAGAGATCCTCGCGGGCACTACGAGCAGTACTTC. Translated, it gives CATSRDPRGHYEQYF.